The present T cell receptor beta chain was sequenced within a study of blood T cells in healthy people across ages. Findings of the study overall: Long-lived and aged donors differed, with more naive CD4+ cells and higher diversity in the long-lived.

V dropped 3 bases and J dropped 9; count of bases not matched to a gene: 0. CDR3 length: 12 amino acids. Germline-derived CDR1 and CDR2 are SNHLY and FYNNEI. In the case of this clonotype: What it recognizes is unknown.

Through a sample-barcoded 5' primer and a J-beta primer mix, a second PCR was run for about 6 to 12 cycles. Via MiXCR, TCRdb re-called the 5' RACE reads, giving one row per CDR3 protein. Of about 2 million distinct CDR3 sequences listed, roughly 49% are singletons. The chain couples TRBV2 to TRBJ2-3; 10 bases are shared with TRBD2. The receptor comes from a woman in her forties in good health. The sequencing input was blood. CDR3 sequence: CASSETSGTQYF. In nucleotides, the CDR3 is TGTGCCAGCAGTGAGACTAGCGGGACGCAGTATTTT.